The present entry profiles one T cell receptor (beta chain) with its context. This clonotype was counted a few times. Its antigen is still unknown. Base-call qualities are not available, and no considerably larger clone is one nucleotide away. The sequencer was an Illumina HiSeq 1500. The public reads were quality trimmed at Q25 with fastp and then assembled into clones with MiXCR by TCRdb, keeping productive beta chains. A single entry per CDR3 protein holds the most common genes and DNA from its merged rows. The sample includes 160,000 or so distinct CDR3 sequences, with roughly 17% observed a single time. The ten largest clonotypes hold approximately 18% of the sample. The data were obtained in a study of T cell repertoires in cytomegalovirus infection (dated by TCRdb to about 2019). Concerning the study at large: The HLA type of each donor mattered for the analysis, because public TCR beta signatures pointed to carriage of CMV infection along with the matching HLA type. Overall study results and their limits: Cumulative frequency of public TCR beta family members discriminated carriers of CMV infection plus the relevant HLA type in this cohort and an independent roughly 320-donor cohort. The ex vivo response was dominated by HLA-C-restricted CMV-specific TCR beta clonotypes, which also provided the single most frequent clonotype in two of eight donors.

The germline V gene (reference sequence) gives CDR1 as LNHNV and CDR2 as YYDKDF. Spanning cysteine to phenylalanine, the CDR3 consists of 15 amino acids. The read is trimmed to its CDR3 DNA, 45 bases read in frame from base 1. V gives up 0 bases and J gives up 2 bases, and the segment between their germline ends measures 11 bases. The TCR comes from a human donor in good health (CMV status not recorded). Some clones in this sample may be carry-over from other donors' samples. Sequencing was done on a sample of CD8+ T cells from PBMCs. The sequence is built from TRBV15 and TRBJ2-7, with a tentative D gene TRBD2 over 5 matching bases. The CDR3 region: CATSRDREQTYEQYF. The nucleotide sequence reads TGTGCCACCAGCAGAGATCGGGAACAGACCTACGAGCAGTACTTC.